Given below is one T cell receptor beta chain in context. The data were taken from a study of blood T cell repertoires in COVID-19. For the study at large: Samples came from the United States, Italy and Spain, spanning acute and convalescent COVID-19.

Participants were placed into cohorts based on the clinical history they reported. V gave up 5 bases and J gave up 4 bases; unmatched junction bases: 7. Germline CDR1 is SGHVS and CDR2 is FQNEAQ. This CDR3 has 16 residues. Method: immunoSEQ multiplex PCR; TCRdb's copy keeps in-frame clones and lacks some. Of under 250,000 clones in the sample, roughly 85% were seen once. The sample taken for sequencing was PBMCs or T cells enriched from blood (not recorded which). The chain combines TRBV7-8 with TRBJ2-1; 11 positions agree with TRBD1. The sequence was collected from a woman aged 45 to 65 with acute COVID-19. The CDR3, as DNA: TGTGCCAGCAGCACAGGACAGGGGGCAACATACAATGAGCAGTTCTTC. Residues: CASSTGQGATYNEQFF.